The rows below give T cell receptor beta chains drawn from one sample of a study of control samples from healthy donors and cancer patients. Only in-frame clones appear in the TCRdb table, and some are missing; sequencing was by immunoSEQ multiplex PCR. The sample carries about 100,000 clones, 85% recorded once. Input material: blood. The origin of the receptors is a man under 40 in good health. Both conserved end residues are part of each CDR3. A D gene is named only where the DNA matches it firmly. Size tells how often a clone was seen (once, few, many) or the class of an expanded clone, and some rows leave it out.

>-|-|TRBJ1-5|TRBV25-1
TGTGCCAGCAGCCCAGGAACAGGCTTTAGCAATCAGCCCCAGCATTTT
CASSPGTGFSNQPQHF
>-|few|TRBJ2-7|TRBV19
TGTGCCAGTAGTCCCAGGCGGAGCTACGAGCAGTACTTC
CASSPRRSYEQYF
>TRBD1|-|TRBJ2-2|TRBV6-5
TGTGCCAGCAAGGACAGGGCCGGCACCGGGGAGCTGTTTTTT
CASKDRAGTGELFF
>TRBD2|-|TRBJ2-1|TRBV7-2
TGTGCCAGCAATCTCGACGGGGGGACCTACAATGAGCAGTTCTTC
CASNLDGGTYNEQFF
>-|-|TRBJ2-3|TRBV19
TGTGCCAGTAGTATGTCAGGAGATACGCAGTATTTT
CASSMSGDTQYF
>-|-|TRBJ1-1|TRBV3-1/TRBV3-2
TGTGCCAGCAGCCAAGGGCCTCAGCAGAACACTGAAGCTTTCTTT
CASSQGPQQNTEAFF
>-|-|TRBJ1-6|TRBV6-5
TGTGCCAGCAGCTATCAGGTTTCGGGATCACCCCTCCACTTT
CASSYQVSGSPLHF
>-|-|TRBJ1-2|TRBV12-5
TGTGCTAGTGGTTCCGGACACCTTGGCTACACCTTC
CASGSGHLGYTF
>TRBD1|-|TRBJ1-3|TRBV6-6
TGTGCCAGCAGTCCGAAGCACAGGGGTTACGCTGGAAACACCATATATTTT
CASSPKHRGYAGNTIYF
>TRBD2|-|TRBJ2-5|TRBV11-2
TGTGCCAGCAGCTCGGGACTAGGGGAGACCCAGTACTTC
CASSSGLGETQYF
>-|-|TRBJ1-2|TRBV18
TGTGCCAGCTCACCGCCAGGGACGGACTATGGCTACACCTTC
CASSPPGTDYGYTF
>-|-|TRBJ1-1|TRBV14
TGTGCCAGCAGCCAAGATTGGGCGCTCACTGAAGCTTTCTTT
CASSQDWALTEAFF
>-|-|TRBJ1-3|TRBV6-5
TGTGCCAGCAGTCAGGTCTCTGGAAACACCATATATTTT
CASSQVSGNTIYF
>TRBD1|-|TRBJ1-3|TRBV6-5
TGTGCCAGCAGTTCCAAGGACAGGGGGAACACCATATATTTT
CASSSKDRGNTIYF
>TRBD1|-|TRBJ1-4|TRBV28
TGTGCCAGCAGGTCGACAGGGTGGGCAGAAAAACTGTTTTTT
CASRSTGWAEKLFF
>-|-|TRBJ1-2|TRBV7-9
TGTGCCAGCAGCTCTGGGGGCAGGGTGTGGGGCTACACCTTC
CASSSGGRVWGYTF
>-|-|TRBJ1-5|TRBV28
TGTGCCAGCAGCACGGGGAATCAGCCCCAGCATTTT
CASSTGNQPQHF
>TRBD1|-|TRBJ2-6|TRBV19
TGTGCCAGTTCATCCGGACAGGGGGCAGATGGGGCCAACGTCCTGACTTTC
CASSSGQGADGANVLTF
>-|-|TRBJ2-3|TRBV9
TGTGCCAGCAGCCATCAGGGGCTCACAGATACGCAGTATTTT
CASSHQGLTDTQYF
>TRBD2|-|TRBJ2-3|TRBV14
TGTGCCAGCAGCCCGGGGACTAGCGGCTGGGTGCAGTATTTT
CASSPGTSGWVQYF
>TRBD1|-|TRBJ1-4|TRBV10-3
TGTGCCATCAGTGAGCCGGGACAGGGGGATGAAAAACTGTTTTTT
CAISEPGQGDEKLFF
>-|-|TRBJ1-5|TRBV19
TGTGCCAGTAGCTCCGGGGTTGGAGGGGTTGGTCAGCCCCAGCATTTT
CASSSGVGGVGQPQHF
>TRBD2|-|TRBJ2-3|TRBV12-5
TGTGCTAGTGGTAGACCGGGACTAGCGGGGTCTAATACGCAGTATTTT
CASGRPGLAGSNTQYF
>-|-|TRBJ1-2|TRBV2
TGTGCCAGCAGTGAAGCTGGGCCCTATGGCTACACCTTC
CASSEAGPYGYTF
>-|-|TRBJ1-2|TRBV11-2
TGTGCCAGCAGCGAGAACAGGGTTGACTATGGCTACACCTTC
CASSENRVDYGYTF
>TRBD1|-|TRBJ1-1|TRBV3-1/TRBV3-2
TGTGCCAGCAGCCGCAACCGGGACAGGGGGTCCACTGAAGCTTTCTTT
CASSRNRDRGSTEAFF
>-|-|TRBJ1-5|TRBV28
TGTGCCAGCAGTTCGCAGGATCAGCCCCAGCATTTT
CASSSQDQPQHF
>-|-|TRBJ1-3|TRBV2
TGTGCCAGCAGGGCCGAGGGGGCTGGAAACACCATATATTTT
CASRAEGAGNTIYF
>TRBD1|-|TRBJ2-5|TRBV5-1
TGCGCCAGCAGCTCACAGGGGGCCAAGCAAGAGACCCAGTACTTC
CASSSQGAKQETQYF
>TRBD1|once|TRBJ2-7|TRBV27
TGTGCCAGCAGTTTGACAGGGGTCTCCTACGAGCAGTACTTC
CASSLTGVSYEQYF
>TRBD2|-|TRBJ2-7|TRBV4-2
TGTGCCAGCAGCCAAGATCTGAGCGGGGGCTTCAACGAGCAGTACTTC
CASSQDLSGGFNEQYF